Following are 31 T cell receptor beta chains from one sample sequenced in a study of blood T cell repertoires in COVID-19. Sequencing used immunoSEQ multiplex PCR; TCRdb keeps in-frame clones, though not all of them. The sample holds approximately 70,000 clones, 90% to 95% seen once. Sequencing was done on a sample of peripheral blood. Receptors originate from a man aged 45-65 years with COVID-19, enrolled during active disease.

The V gene is TRBV30, the J gene TRBJ2-7, with D tentatively TRBD2 (5 bases). The V and J ends lost 3 bases and 0 bases respectively, with 12 bases between them. CDR3 length: 14 amino acids. Germline assignment: CDR1 GTSNPN and CDR2 SVGIG (reference sequence). The CDR3 DNA follows: TGTGCCTGGAGGAGGGATATTAGCTCCTACGAGCAGTACTTC. Protein: CAWRRDISSYEQYF.

The chain carries TRBV7-9 and TRBJ2-3, with D possibly matching TRBD2 (6 bases). V was pared by 0 bases and J by 0 bases, with 10 bases between. This CDR3 region has 16 residues. Germline CDR1 and CDR2: SEHNR and FQNEAQ (reference sequence). CDR3 coding DNA: TGTGCCAGCAGCTTAGCGGGGGGACCGAGCACAGATACGCAGTATTTT. It translates to CASSLAGGPSTDTQYF.

The V and J genes are TRBV7-2 and TRBJ2-3, with 7 bases identical to TRBD2. This CDR3 contains 17 residues. Germline V gives CDR1 SGHTA, CDR2 FQGNSA. Trimming took 5 bases from V and 5 from J; bases not matched to a gene: 16. The DNA of the CDR3 is TGTGCCAGCAGCCCCTTCTTTGGCGGGGGAGGTAGAGATACGCAGTATTTT. Its protein is CASSPFFGGGGRDTQYF.

V usage is TRBV1 and J usage is TRBJ2-7; the table's D call, TRBD2, has no DNA check behind it. TRBV1 is termed a pseudogene. There are 14 residues in the CDR3. CDR3 loop: CTSSRPGTSNEQYV. As DNA, the CDR3 is TGCACCAGCAGCCGCCCCGGGACTAGCAACGAGCAGTACGTC.

The chain links TRBV7-9 to TRBJ2-7; 10 bases agree with TRBD1. The germline CDR1 and CDR2 sequences are SEHNR and FQNEAQ (reference sequence). With 5 bases clipped from V and 9 bases from J, the junction kept 4 bases outside the gene matches. The CDR3 is 12 residues long. The CDR3 coding sequence is TGTGCCAGCAGCGCCGGACAGGGGGTGCAGTACGTC. Translation gives CASSAGQGVQYV.

With regard to this clone: Other DNA sequences from this sample encode an identical CDR3 as well. The V call is TRBV19, the J call TRBJ1-5; 11 bases line up with TRBD1. V was clipped by 5 bases and J by 4 bases; unmatched bases: 1. The length of the CDR3 is 14 residues. Germline CDR1 is LNHDA and CDR2 is SQIVND (reference sequence). The CDR3 here is CASSGTGGNQPQHF. CDR3 bases: TGTGCCAGTAGTGGGACAGGGGGGAATCAGCCCCAGCATTTT.

The rearrangement links TRBV28 to TRBJ1-4, with D perhaps TRBD1 (5 bases). The CDR3 is 12 amino acids. Germline CDR1 and CDR2: MDHEN and SYDVKM. With 5 bases removed from V and 13 bases from J, the gap between germline ends came to 14 bases. DNA for the CDR3: TGTGCCAGCAGTAAACAGAGGGGAGGACTGTTTTTT. Translation: CASSKQRGGLFF.

There are a few counts of this clone. The J gene is TRBJ2-5, the V gene TRBV7-2; D gene unclear. This CDR3 is 15 amino acids long. V lost 1 base and J lost 1, with 10 bases in between. The germline CDR1 and CDR2 sequences are SGHTA and FQGNSA. The DNA of the CDR3 is TGTGCCAGCAGCTTAGTCCAGGCCACCCAAGAGACCCAGTACTTC. Amino acids: CASSLVQATQETQYF. The full variable domain, in which reference TRBV7-2 and TRBJ2-5 provide the parts outside the CDR3, is GAGVSQSPSNKVTEKGKDVELRCDPISGHTALYWYRQSLGQGLEFLIYFQGNSAPDKSGLPSDRFSAERTGGSVSTLTIQRTQQEDSAVYLCASSLVQATQETQYFGPGTRLLVL.

This clone has a single count. CDR3 region: CASSRSRDRPYEQYF. The CDR3 DNA follows: TGCGCCAGCAGCAGATCCCGGGACAGACCCTACGAGCAGTACTTC. The rearrangement joins TRBV5-1 to TRBJ2-7, with 7 bases aligning to TRBD1. This CDR3 contains 15 residues. Germline V CDR1 and CDR2: SGHRS, YFSETQ. V lost 4 bases to trimming and J lost 2 bases; unmatched junction nucleotides: 9.

The chain carries TRBV5-1 and TRBJ1-2; TRBD1 aligns across 7 bases. V lost 0 bases, J lost 4 bases, and 0 bases stayed unmatched. Germline V gene lookup returns CDR1 SGHRS and CDR2 YFSETQ. This CDR3 spans 13 amino acids. CDR3 loop: CASSLAGGYGYTF. The CDR3 coding sequence is TGCGCCAGCAGCTTGGCAGGGGGCTATGGCTACACCTTC.

The chain is built from TRBV6-6 and TRBJ1-3, with D possibly being TRBD1 (6 bases). The ends were cut back, 2 bases at V and 1 base at J, with 9 bases in the middle. The CDR3 is 15 amino acids. Germline CDR1 reads MNHNY; CDR2 reads SVGAGI (reference sequence). The DNA of the CDR3 is TGTGCCAGCAGTTACCGGGACACGTCTGGAAACACCATATATTTT. This encodes CASSYRDTSGNTIYF.

This rearrangement joins TRBV6-2 or TRBV6-3 to TRBJ2-5; D is unclear. CDR3 length: 14 amino acids. Germline-derived CDR1 and CDR2 are MNHEY and SVGEGT. Trimming removed 2 bases at V and 6 bases at J, with 13 bases between. The CDR3 is CASSYRHQRKTQYF. The CDR3 DNA reads as TGTGCCAGCAGTTACCGGCATCAGCGTAAGACCCAGTACTTC.

The chain links TRBV6-5 to TRBJ2-7, with 9 bases identical to TRBD1. Germline V lookup: CDR1 MNHEY, CDR2 SVGAGI. The CDR3 covers 15 residues. The ends lost 7 bases at V and 3 bases at J; junction bases unmatched: 10. CDR3 nucleotide sequence: TGTGCCAGCACCCGAGAACAGGGGGCTAACTACGAGCAGTACTTC. Translated: CASTREQGANYEQYF.

This chain joins TRBV7-9 and TRBJ1-4; D perhaps matches TRBD1 (5 bases). Germline assignment: CDR1 SEHNR and CDR2 FQNEAQ (reference sequence). There are 15 residues in the CDR3. The V end lost 3 bases, the J end lost 4 bases, and 12 bases lay between the germline ends. The DNA for the CDR3 is TGTGCCAGCAGCTTTAGTCAGGGTGGTAATGAAAAACTGTTTTTT. It is translated as CASSFSQGGNEKLFF.

This chain links TRBV19 with TRBJ1-5; perhaps TRBD1 as D (5 bases). This CDR3 comprises 18 residues. V shed 6 bases and J shed 2 bases, with 23 bases lying between them. Germline lookup yields CDR1 LNHDA and CDR2 SQIVND (reference sequence). CDR3 sequence reads: CASRSTRDWGGGNQPQHF. The CDR3 DNA follows: TGTGCCAGTAGATCGACCCGCGATTGGGGAGGGGGCAATCAGCCCCAGCATTTT.

In regard to this clone: At one end the junction does not follow the germline gene, possibly because of a read error. The chain couples TRBV7-7 to TRBJ2-3; TRBD2 agrees at 13 bases. The germline V gene has CDR1 SSHAT and CDR2 FNYEAQ (reference sequence). The CDR3 extends over 15 amino acids. The CDR3 DNA follows: TGTGCTAGCAGCTTAGGACTAGCGGGAGTGGATACGCAGTATTTT. Translation gives CASSLGLAGVDTQYF.

Only a few counts were recorded for this clone. This sample includes further DNA sequences coding for the same CDR3. The gene calls are TRBV9 and TRBJ2-2; D not certain. Germline lookup yields CDR1 SGDLS and CDR2 YYNGEE. The CDR3 is 16 amino acids. Trimming stripped 0 bases from V and 0 bases from J, with 9 bases between. The CDR3 loop is CASSVVQESNTGELFF. The CDR3 DNA reads TGTGCCAGCAGCGTAGTTCAGGAATCGAACACCGGGGAGCTGTTTTTT. The whole variable domain, filled in from reference TRBV9 and TRBJ2-2, reads DSGVTQTPKHLITATGQRVTLRCSPRSGDLSVYWYQQSLDQGLQFLIQYYNGEERAKGNILERFSAQQFPDLHSELNLSSLELGDSALYFCASSVVQESNTGELFFGEGSRLTVL.

V usage is TRBV3-1 (or the pseudogene TRBV3-2) and J usage is TRBJ2-1; D may be TRBD2 (7 bases). The CDR3 runs 15 residues. Trimming removed 4 bases from V and 14 bases from J, with 24 bases in between. The germline CDR1 and CDR2 sequences are LGHDT and YNNKEL (reference sequence). CDR3 region: CASSRIGTGGHGEFF. The CDR3 DNA is TGTGCCAGCAGCCGGATTGGAACGGGGGGACACGGGGAGTTCTTC.

This rearrangement joins TRBV5-1 to TRBJ1-2, with TRBD1 matching over 7 bases. V shed 5 bases and J 2 bases; nucleotides not matched to a gene: 9. Germline-derived CDR1 and CDR2 are SGHRS and YFSETQ. The CDR3 has 15 residues. CDR3 sequence: CASSPGTVINYGYTF. The DNA of the CDR3 is TGCGCCAGCAGTCCCGGGACAGTAATAAACTATGGCTACACCTTC.

V is TRBV27 and J is TRBJ2-2, with 13 bases that match TRBD2. CDR3 length: 19 amino acids. J gave up 5 bases and V 4 bases, and 13 bases lay outside the gene matches. Looked up from germline, CDR1 is MNHEY and CDR2 is SMNVEV (reference sequence). CDR3 in DNA: TGTGCCAGCAGTTCCCTCGGACTAGCGGGAGCGTCAGGGACCGGGGAGCTGTTTTTT. It yields the protein CASSSLGLAGASGTGELFF.

V and J are TRBV5-1 and TRBJ2-5; 7 bases match TRBD2. CDR3 length: 15 amino acids. Germline V CDR1 and CDR2: SGHRS, YFSETQ. Trimming cost V 2 bases and J 4 bases; bases outside gene matches: 8. The CDR3, as DNA: TGCGCCAGCAGCTTTAATGCGGGAGTGGGAGAGACCCAGTACTTC. This sequence encodes CASSFNAGVGETQYF.

J is TRBJ2-5 and V is TRBV5-1; 7 bases line up with TRBD2. The CDR3 runs to 16 residues. Germline lookup yields CDR1 SGHRS and CDR2 YFSETQ. The V gene end was trimmed by 4 bases and the J gene end by 2 bases; junction bases not matched to a gene: 11. The CDR3 is CASSILSSGRQETQYF. In DNA, the CDR3 is TGCGCCAGCAGCATACTATCTAGCGGAAGACAAGAGACCCAGTACTTC.

This chain connects TRBV19 to TRBJ2-3; 8 nucleotides align to TRBD1. Germline V gives CDR1 LNHDA, CDR2 SQIVND (reference sequence). The CDR3 runs to 13 residues. Unmatched junction bases numbered 2, after V lost 6 bases and J lost 3 bases. CDR3 sequence reads: CASRTGETDTQYF. CDR3 nucleotide sequence: TGTGCCAGTAGGACAGGGGAAACAGATACGCAGTATTTT.

The J gene is TRBJ1-5, the V gene TRBV5-5; D gene unclear. V was shortened by 3 bases and J by 2 bases, with 9 bases between the two germline ends. This CDR3 comprises 14 residues. The germline gives CDR1 SGHKS, CDR2 YYEKEE (reference sequence). CDR3 DNA: TGTGCCAGCAGCTCCCGCGGGGGCAATCAGCCCCAGCATTTT. This translates into CASSSRGGNQPQHF.

This CDR3 reads CASSRLAGVSNEQFF. In DNA, the CDR3 is TGTGCCAGTAGTAGACTAGCGGGAGTCTCAAATGAGCAGTTCTTC. The chain has TRBV19 and TRBJ2-1, with 12 bases identical to TRBD2. The trim removed 4 bases at V and 7 bases at J, leaving 5 bases unmatched. The CDR3 extends over 15 amino acids. Germline CDR1 reads LNHDA; CDR2 reads SQIVND (reference sequence).

CDR3 in amino acids: CASSPGRAPSYEQYF. In DNA, the CDR3 is TGTGCCAGCAGCCCCGGGCGGGCTCCCTCCTACGAGCAGTACTTC. This rearrangement joins TRBV7-9 to TRBJ2-7; a weak D match, TRBD2 (5 bases). From germline, CDR1 is SEHNR and CDR2 FQNEAQ (reference sequence). Trimming stripped 5 bases from V and 0 bases from J, with 14 bases between. The CDR3 contains 15 residues. Together with reference TRBV7-9 and TRBJ2-7, the CDR3 gives the full variable domain: DTGVSQNPRHKITKRGQNVTFRCDPISEHNRLYWYRQTLGQGPEFLTYFQNEAQLEKSRLLSDRFSAERPKGSFSTLEIQRTEQGDSAMYLCASSPGRAPSYEQYFGPGTRLTVT.

The chain carries TRBV27 and TRBJ2-5; the match to TRBD2 covers 9 bases. V was clipped by 5 bases and J by 7 bases; unmatched bases: 11. The germline gives CDR1 MNHEY, CDR2 SMNVEV (reference sequence). CDR3 length: 15 amino acids. CDR3 loop: CASSGSSGATWTQYF. CDR3 bases: TGTGCCAGCAGTGGGTCTAGCGGGGCCACGTGGACCCAGTACTTC.

This sequence joins TRBV3-1 (or the pseudogene TRBV3-2) and TRBJ2-6, with D hard to call. The CDR3 totals 15 residues. The germline V gene has CDR1 LGHDT and CDR2 YNNKEL (reference sequence). The V and J ends lost 2 bases and 0 bases respectively, with 5 bases between them. Written as DNA, the CDR3 is TGTGCCAGCAGCCAACAGTTCTCTGGGGCCAACGTCCTGACTTTC. It encodes CASSQQFSGANVLTF.

This rearrangement joins TRBV18 to TRBJ2-1, with 11 bases fitting TRBD2. V trimming: 4 bases; J trimming: 9 bases; junction bases outside the gene matches: 8. The CDR3 is 15 residues long. The germline gives CDR1 KGHSH, CDR2 LQKENI. The CDR3 here is CASSQTSGNRIEQFF. Written as DNA, the CDR3 is TGTGCCAGCTCACAGACTAGCGGGAATCGTATTGAGCAGTTCTTC.

In nucleotides, the CDR3 is TGTGCCAGCAGCTTAGCTGGCGGGAGTTCCCGCTACGAGCAGTACTTC. Its protein product is CASSLAGGSSRYEQYF. The J gene is TRBJ2-7, the V gene TRBV13, with TRBD2 matching 7 bases. The CDR3 extends over 16 amino acids. J was trimmed by 3 bases and V by 1 base; bases with no gene match: 9. Germline V gene sequence: CDR1 PRHDT, CDR2 FYEKMQ (reference sequence).

J is TRBJ2-6 and V is TRBV30; D unresolved. Per germline, CDR1 GTSNPN and CDR2 SVGIG (reference sequence). Trimming removed 4 bases from V and 0 bases from J, with 4 bases in between. The CDR3 is made up of 13 amino acids. The CDR3 sequence: CAWTYSGANVLTF. As DNA, the CDR3 is TGTGCCTGGACTTACTCTGGGGCCAACGTCCTGACTTTC.